This passage covers 17 T cell receptor beta chains from one sample sequenced in a study of shared clonotypes between healthy human individuals. Libraries were prepared by immunoSEQ multiplex PCR; TCRdb keeps only in-frame clonotypes and omits some of them. The data show some 100,000 clones, with around 68% seen just once and roughly 24% held by the top ten. The sequencing sample was made of memory CD8+ T cells sorted from blood. Subset specified: CD45RO+ cells pooled with CCR7-negative TemRA cells. The receptor set was obtained from a woman in her 30s in good health.

This clone was seen a handful of times. This chain connects TRBV10-1 to TRBJ2-3, with TRBD2 identical over 10 bases. The germline V gene has CDR1 WNHNN and CDR2 SYGVQD (reference sequence). Germline trimming cut 5 bases from V and 0 bases from J; bases unmatched to any gene: 5. CDR3 size: 16 residues. This CDR3 reads CASSSVTSGSTDTQYF. The CDR3 DNA sequence: TGCGCCAGCAGTTCTGTGACTAGCGGGAGCACAGATACGCAGTATTTT.

This chain connects TRBV7-9 to TRBJ2-1; tentatively, D is TRBD2 (7 bases). Germline V gene sequence: CDR1 SEHNR, CDR2 FQNEAQ (reference sequence). Trimming took 4 bases from V and 6 from J, leaving 13 bases between them. This CDR3 spans 14 amino acids. CDR3 bases: TGTGCCAGCAGCTCAGGGGCGGGAGTCAATGAGCAGTTCTTC. Translating it yields CASSSGAGVNEQFF.

The J gene is TRBJ2-7, the V gene TRBV11-2; D not certain. Trimming removed 5 bases at V and 7 bases at J, with 12 bases between. The CDR3 covers 12 residues. From germline, CDR1 is SGHAT and CDR2 FQNNGV. Here the CDR3 reads CASSLSGLEQYF. The CDR3, as DNA: TGTGCCAGCAGCCTGAGTGGGCTAGAGCAGTACTTC.

The chain is built from TRBV5-1 and TRBJ2-7; TRBD2 agrees at 8 bases. This CDR3 spans 15 amino acids. V gave up 0 bases and J gave up 1 base; unmatched junction bases: 3. The germline V gene encodes CDR1 SGHRS and CDR2 YFSETQ. Here the CDR3 reads CASSLALAGSYEQYF. The DNA of the CDR3 is TGCGCCAGCAGCTTGGCCCTAGCGGGTTCCTACGAGCAGTACTTC. Full variable domain (rest looked up from reference TRBV5-1 and TRBJ2-7): KAGVTQTPRYLIKTRGQQVTLSCSPISGHRSVSWYQQTPGQGLQFLFEYFSETQRNKGNFPGRFSGRQFSNSRSEMNVSTLELGDSALYLCASSLALAGSYEQYFGPGTRLTVT.

The V gene is TRBV21-1, the J gene TRBJ2-1; TRBD1 reflects the table's D call only, with no check against the DNA. TRBV21-1 is a pseudogene locus. There are 16 residues in the CDR3. CDR3 sequence reads: CASSKAHRGIGNEQFF. In DNA, the CDR3 is TGTGCCAGCAGCAAAGCGCACAGGGGGATTGGAAATGAGCAGTTCTTC.

This rearrangement joins TRBV30 to TRBJ2-7; 9 positions agree with TRBD2. V was pared by 0 bases and J by 6 bases, with 3 bases of the junction left unmatched. This CDR3 has 13 amino acids. Germline V gives CDR1 GTSNPN, CDR2 SVGIG (reference sequence). CDR3 in amino acids: CAWSVGREGEQYF. The CDR3 nucleotides read TGTGCCTGGAGTGTAGGGCGGGAGGGCGAGCAGTACTTC.

The chain carries TRBV29-1 and TRBJ1-1; 9 positions agree with TRBD1. Germline CDR1 and CDR2: SQVTM and ANQGSEA. Trimming took 6 bases from V and 10 from J; bases not matched to a gene: 6. The CDR3 consists of 11 residues. The DNA for the CDR3 is TGCAGCGTAGATGGACAGGGGACAGCTTTCTTT. It specifies CSVDGQGTAFF.

The chain employs TRBV28 and TRBJ2-7; TRBD2 matches at 9 bases. Germline V gives CDR1 MDHEN, CDR2 SYDVKM. The CDR3 is 20 amino acids. Germline trimming cut 6 bases from V and 4 bases from J; bases unmatched to any gene: 25. The CDR3 loop reads CASRANAGMGRIAGEYEQYF. The CDR3 nucleotides are TGTGCCAGCAGGGCGAATGCGGGGATGGGTCGCATAGCGGGAGAATACGAGCAGTACTTC.

This clone was picked up a small number of times. The chain uses TRBV25-1 and TRBJ2-7; 8 nucleotides line up with TRBD1. CDR1 is MGHDK and CDR2 is SYGVNS in the germline V gene. The ends lost 2 bases at V and 5 bases at J; junction bases unmatched: 5. The CDR3 covers 14 residues. CDR3 protein: CASSEPNRGDEQYF. CDR3 DNA sequence: TGTGCCAGCAGTGAACCTAACAGGGGGGACGAGCAGTACTTC.

The chain uses TRBV4-1 and TRBJ2-5; D is unresolved. Germline V gene sequence: CDR1 MGHRA, CDR2 YSYEKL. With 0 bases removed from V and 2 bases from J, the gap between germline ends came to 16 bases. This CDR3 contains 17 residues. CDR3 loop: CASSQDLGRLLQETQYF. The CDR3 region has the DNA TGCGCCAGCAGCCAAGATCTAGGCCGATTACTGCAAGAGACCCAGTACTTC.

This rearrangement joins TRBV5-1 to TRBJ2-7; TRBD1 aligns across 7 bases. Unmatched junction bases numbered 9, after V lost 1 base and J lost 5 bases. CDR3 length: 15 residues. Germline values: CDR1 SGHRS, CDR2 YFSETQ. DNA of the CDR3: TGCGCCAGCAGCTTGACGGGACAGATCTTACACGAGCAGTACTTC. Its translation is CASSLTGQILHEQYF.

This sequence joins TRBV2 and TRBJ1-5, with 9 bases that match TRBD1. Germline assignment: CDR1 SNHLY and CDR2 FYNNEI. This CDR3 is built from 13 residues. The J segment lost 2 bases and the V segment lost 8 bases, leaving 1 base of the junction unmatched. This chain's CDR3 is CASWTGGNQPQHF. CDR3 coding DNA: TGTGCCAGCTGGACAGGGGGCAATCAGCCCCAGCATTTT.

The chain links TRBV19 to TRBJ2-2; no firm D call. The CDR3 consists of 15 residues. The germline CDR1 and CDR2 sequences are LNHDA and SQIVND (reference sequence). Trimming shortened V by 7 bases and J by 5 bases, and 17 bases separated the two germline ends. The CDR3 spells CASTPSLVMTGELFF. CDR3 DNA sequence: TGTGCCAGTACTCCAAGTCTGGTAATGACCGGGGAGCTGTTTTTT.

The chain employs TRBV7-6 and TRBJ2-5; 7 nucleotides line up with TRBD1. The germline CDR1 and CDR2 sequences are SGHVS and FNYEAQ. The trim removed 3 bases at V and 5 bases at J, leaving 9 bases unmatched. The CDR3 has 15 amino acids. The CDR3 reads CASSFYQGVVETQYF. The CDR3 DNA is TGTGCCAGCAGCTTTTATCAGGGGGTAGTGGAGACCCAGTACTTC.

Written as DNA, the CDR3 is TGTGCCAGCAGCAGTAGCGGGATCTACAATGAGCAGTTCTTC. This gives the protein CASSSSGIYNEQFF. This chain links TRBV7-9 with TRBJ2-1, with 8 bases fitting TRBD2. The V segment lost 5 bases and the J segment 3 bases; nucleotides outside the gene matches: 3. The CDR3 spans 14 residues. Germline loops: CDR1 SEHNR, CDR2 FQNEAQ (reference sequence).

J is TRBJ1-2 and V is TRBV19, with D uncertain. The germline CDR1 and CDR2 sequences are LNHDA and SQIVND (reference sequence). The V gene lost 7 bases and the J gene lost 4 bases, with 19 bases spanning the gap. The CDR3 has 15 residues. As DNA, the CDR3 is TGTGCCAGTAAGCCGTCCGGGCCCCGGATCTATGGCTACACCTTC. It translates to CASKPSGPRIYGYTF.

This clone occurred a few times. The CDR3 coding sequence is TGTGCCAGCATAAGCGAGGCCTACGAGCAGTACTTC. Amino acids: CASISEAYEQYF. The genes are TRBV28 and TRBJ2-7; D remains unclear. Germline lookup yields CDR1 MDHEN and CDR2 SYDVKM. V lost 7 bases to trimming and J lost 2 bases, with 9 bases between them. The CDR3 covers 12 residues.